This T cell receptor (beta chain) emerged from a study of blood T cell repertoires in COVID-19. Germline V gene sequence: CDR1 SGHRS, CDR2 YFSETQ. CDR3 length: 19 residues. Losses at the gene ends were 1 base for V and 7 bases for J; bases not matched to a gene: 14. TCRdb's copy holds only in-frame clones and misses some; the assay was immunoSEQ multiplex PCR. The data contain about 480,000 clones, 88% of them singletons. The clonotype originates from a woman aged 40 to 50 who had recovered from COVID-19. The sequenced sample consisted of PBMCs or T cells enriched from blood (not recorded which). The chain links TRBV5-1 to TRBJ2-1, with 13 bases fitting TRBD2. In DNA, the CDR3 is TGCGCCAGCAGCTTGTGGTCTCCGGGACTAGCGGGAATGGGTAATGAGCAGTTCTTC. Protein sequence: CASSLWSPGLAGMGNEQFF.